The 6 T cell receptor beta chains given below trace back to one sample, sequenced in a study of OX40 agonist ivuxolimab in advanced cancers. The repertoire was sequenced with immunoSEQ multiplex PCR; TCRdb's copy has only in-frame clones and lacks some. The profile shows roughly 80,000 clones, 80% to 95% of them singletons. This specimen was CD4+ or CD8+ T cells sorted from blood, taken in a trial of the OX40 agonist ivuxolimab. These receptors came from an adult with an advanced solid tumor such as melanoma, head and neck, liver or kidney cancer.

The rearrangement uses TRBV6-5 and TRBJ2-5; D uncertain. Germline CDR1 is MNHEY and CDR2 is SVGAGI. This CDR3 region has 14 residues. The germline V and J ends were trimmed by 0 bases and 5 bases, with 10 bases remaining between them. In DNA, the CDR3 is TGTGCCAGCAGTTACTCGATTAGCTTGGAGACCCAGTACTTC. Translating it yields CASSYSISLETQYF.

The chain is built from TRBV29-1 and TRBJ2-5; D not certain. Germline values: CDR1 SQVTM, CDR2 ANQGSEA. The CDR3 spans 14 residues. Trimming cost V 2 bases and J 5 bases, with 15 bases left between them. The CDR3 bases are TGCAGCGTTGAAAGTTCCCAACCCGGGGAGACCCAGTACTTC. It codes for CSVESSQPGETQYF.

The chain couples TRBV18 to TRBJ1-4; TRBD1 matches 10 bases. From germline, CDR1 is KGHSH and CDR2 LQKENI. The CDR3 covers 16 residues. The ends lost 5 bases at V and 8 bases at J; junction bases unmatched: 11. The CDR3 DNA reads TGTGCCAGCTCAGCGCCCGGGACAGGGGAACTCGAAAAACTGTTTTTT. Translating it yields CASSAPGTGELEKLFF.

This clone is a singleton in its sample. The V and J genes are TRBV19 and TRBJ1-1; D is uncertain. Looked up from germline, CDR1 is LNHDA and CDR2 is SQIVND (reference sequence). Trimming left V 3 bases short and J 4 bases short, with 12 bases between. The CDR3 contains 14 residues. The CDR3 DNA reads TGTGCCAGTAGTATCAGTTCCGTGGGCACTGAAGCTTTCTTT. Residues: CASSISSVGTEAFF. Using reference TRBV19 and TRBJ1-1 for the parts outside the CDR3, the full variable domain is DGGITQSPKYLFRKEGQNVTLSCEQNLNHDAMYWYRQDPGQGLRLIYYSQIVNDFQKGDIAEGYSVSREKKESFPLTVTSAQKNPTAFYLCASSISSVGTEAFFGQGTRLTVV.

This chain uses TRBV14 with TRBJ2-2; 9 bases align to TRBD1. CDR1 SGHDN and CDR2 FVKESK come from the germline V gene. CDR3 length: 16 residues. Trimming at V came to 2 bases and at J to 7 bases, leaving 8 bases not matched to a gene. CDR3 coding DNA: TGTGCCAGCAGCCAAAGTATTGGACAGGGGTTCGGGGAGCTGTTTTTT. Encoded protein: CASSQSIGQGFGELFF.

V and J are TRBV6-1 and TRBJ1-2, with 8 bases lining up with TRBD1. The CDR3 sequence is 14 residues long. The germline V gene encodes CDR1 MNHNS and CDR2 SASEGT. The junction had 10 bases not matched to a gene; V was cut back by 6 bases and J by 7 bases. CDR3 nucleotides: TGTGCCAGCAGCCCAGGGGGCGAGTGGGCTGGCTACACCTTC. It encodes CASSPGGEWAGYTF.